This T cell receptor (beta chain) was retrieved from a study of response to subunit inactivated influenza vaccine. Each CDR3 protein is one row after TCRdb ran MiXCR on the RT-PCR reads. The profile shows about 540,000 distinct CDR3 sequences, around 21% of them singletons. V lost 2 bases to trimming and J lost 4 bases, with 13 bases between them. This CDR3 contains 15 residues. Germline lookup yields CDR1 SGHRS and CDR2 YFSETQ. These same records also appear under a second study, on T cells expressing NK-cell markers. That paper adds: cDNA encoding TCR beta was synthesized via 5'RACE template switching incorporating UMIs. From sorted CD3+CD56+NKG2C+, CD3+CD56+NKG2C- and CD3+CD56-NKG2C+ T cells came the TCR beta repertoires. Seven of the eight sequenced donors were classified as HCMV-seropositive, and one was classified as seronegative. Restriction of the sorted population to alpha-beta TCR T cells was achieved in several experiments with an anti-gamma-delta TCR antibody. A range of 1.0-7.0% of CD8+ T cells consisted of dominant NKG2C+ clonotypes in several donors.

The sample consisted of CD4+ T cells sorted from PBMCs, taken roughly 13 days after vaccination. The gene calls are TRBV5-1 and TRBJ1-3, with D unclear. This receptor was obtained from a man aged 50 to 59 who received an inactivated influenza vaccine. CDR3 sequence: CASSFNGLGGNTIYF. CDR3 nucleotides: TGCGCCAGCAGCTTTAACGGACTAGGGGGAAACACCATATATTTT.